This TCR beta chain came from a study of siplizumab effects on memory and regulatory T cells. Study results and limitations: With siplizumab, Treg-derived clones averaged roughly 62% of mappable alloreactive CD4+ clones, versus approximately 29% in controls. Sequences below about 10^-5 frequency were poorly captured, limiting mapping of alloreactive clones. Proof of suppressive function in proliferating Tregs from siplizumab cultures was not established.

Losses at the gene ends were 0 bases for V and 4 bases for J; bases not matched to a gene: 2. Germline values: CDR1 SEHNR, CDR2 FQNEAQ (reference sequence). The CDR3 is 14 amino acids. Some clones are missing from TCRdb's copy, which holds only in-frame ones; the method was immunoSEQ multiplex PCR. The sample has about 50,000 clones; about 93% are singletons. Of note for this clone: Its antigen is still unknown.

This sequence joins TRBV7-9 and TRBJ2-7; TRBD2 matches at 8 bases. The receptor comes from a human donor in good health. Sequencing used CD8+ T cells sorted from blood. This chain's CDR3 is CASSLAAGAYEQYF. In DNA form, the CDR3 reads TGTGCCAGCAGCTTAGCAGCGGGAGCTTACGAGCAGTACTTC.